This paragraph covers one T cell receptor beta chain sequence. These data belong to a study of T cell changes during pregnancy in multiple sclerosis. Data came from immunoSEQ multiplex PCR; TCRdb stores just in-frame clones and leaves some out. This table has 27,000 or so clones, roughly 90% appearing once. The sequenced sample was CD8+ T cells from peripheral blood mononuclear cells, obtained in the second trimester of pregnancy. The clonotype comes from a female donor with multiple sclerosis, enrolled in a pregnancy study.

The CDR3 DNA follows: TGTGCCAGCAGCCCTACAGGGGAAGTCGCCTATAATTCACCCCTCCACTTT. It specifies CASSPTGEVAYNSPLHF. V usage is TRBV7-8 and J usage is TRBJ1-6, with TRBD1 matching 7 bases. The CDR3 extends over 17 amino acids. Germline values: CDR1 SGHVS, CDR2 FQNEAQ. Trimming cost V 5 bases and J 2 bases; bases outside gene matches: 9.